Below are 26 T cell receptor beta chains sequenced from a single sample in a study of blood T cell repertoires in COVID-19. TCRdb's copy holds only in-frame clones and misses some; the assay was immunoSEQ multiplex PCR. The repertoire holds 90,000 or so clones, with 72% as singletons. The specimen sequenced was peripheral blood. The receptors were sampled from an older woman in a cohort sampled during active or convalescent COVID-19.

This clone appeared many times. This sequence joins TRBV20-1 and TRBJ1-5; 7 nucleotides agree with TRBD1. The CDR3 extends over 14 amino acids. The V and J ends lost 3 bases and 9 bases, in that order; junction bases with no gene match: 11. Germline values: CDR1 DFQATT, CDR2 SNEGSKA (reference sequence). The CDR3 protein is CSASILQGKGPQHF. DNA of the CDR3: TGCAGTGCTAGTATTTTACAGGGGAAGGGGCCCCAGCATTTT.

This clone came up a few times. V usage is TRBV11-2 and J usage is TRBJ1-6, with D hard to call. Per the germline V gene, CDR1 is SGHAT and CDR2 is FQNNGV. V was clipped by 3 bases and J by 13 bases, with 13 bases between them. The CDR3 contains 13 residues. The CDR3 here is CASSLLERAPLHF. For the CDR3, the DNA is TGTGCCAGCAGCTTGTTGGAGAGGGCTCCCCTCCACTTT.

In its sample, this clone was seen once. The V and J genes are TRBV24-1 and TRBJ2-5; TRBD2 agrees at 12 bases. The V gene end was trimmed by 5 bases and the J gene end by 2 bases; junction bases not matched to a gene: 5. The CDR3 has 16 residues. Germline V gene lookup returns CDR1 KGHDR and CDR2 SFDVKD. The CDR3 nucleotides read TGTGCCACCAGTGCGACTAGCGGGGGCCGTCAAGAGACCCAGTACTTC. Translating it yields CATSATSGGRQETQYF.

The chain recombines TRBV5-1 with TRBJ2-7, with D possibly matching TRBD2 (6 bases). The CDR3 extends over 14 amino acids. V was pared by 5 bases and J by 2 bases, with 14 bases between. The germline CDR1 and CDR2 sequences are SGHRS and YFSETQ. CDR3 amino acids: CASRRDQGAYEQYF. CDR3 nucleotides: TGCGCCAGCAGGCGGGACCAGGGTGCCTACGAGCAGTACTTC. Using reference TRBV5-1 and TRBJ2-7 for the parts outside the CDR3, the full variable domain is KAGVTQTPRYLIKTRGQQVTLSCSPISGHRSVSWYQQTPGQGLQFLFEYFSETQRNKGNFPGRFSGRQFSNSRSEMNVSTLELGDSALYLCASRRDQGAYEQYFGPGTRLTVT.

CDR3 region: CASSLSGTGEKLFF. The CDR3 DNA reads TGTGCCAGCAGCTTGTCTGGGACAGGGGAAAAACTGTTTTTT. The chain couples TRBV5-4 to TRBJ1-4; 9 bases map to TRBD1. The CDR3 totals 14 residues. Per the germline V gene, CDR1 is SGHNT and CDR2 is YYREEE (reference sequence). The J segment lost 8 bases and the V segment lost 1 base, leaving 3 bases of the junction unmatched.

This chain joins TRBV6-2 or TRBV6-3 and TRBJ2-7; 13 bases are shared with TRBD2. This CDR3 spans 15 amino acids. Trimming removed 6 bases from V and 6 bases from J; junction bases left unmatched: 8. Germline V gives CDR1 MNHEY, CDR2 SVGEGT. The CDR3 sequence: CASSQTSGGGLEQYF. The CDR3 region has the DNA TGTGCCAGCAGCCAAACTAGCGGGGGGGGACTCGAGCAGTACTTC.

The chain employs TRBV3-1 (or the pseudogene TRBV3-2) and TRBJ1-2; 10 nucleotides agree with TRBD1. The CDR3 is 13 amino acids. Trimming took 1 base from V and 8 from J; bases not matched to a gene: 1. CDR1 is LGHDT and CDR2 is YNNKEL in the germline V gene (reference sequence). The CDR3 loop is CASSQADRGGYTF. DNA for the CDR3: TGTGCCAGCAGCCAAGCGGACAGGGGGGGCTACACCTTC.

This clone was counted a few times. This chain uses TRBV5-1 with TRBJ2-2, with D maybe TRBD1 (5 bases). The CDR3 length is 13 residues. Germline loops: CDR1 SGHRS, CDR2 YFSETQ. Trimming took off 4 bases at V and 1 base at J, with 5 bases between the two ends. CDR3 DNA sequence: TGCGCCAGCAGCGGACAGAACACCGGGGAGCTGTTTTTT. Its translation is CASSGQNTGELFF.

The chain is built from TRBV5-4 and TRBJ1-5; maybe TRBD1 (5 bases). Germline V lookup: CDR1 SGHNT, CDR2 YYREEE (reference sequence). This CDR3 comprises 13 residues. Trimming left V 4 bases short and J 4 bases short, with 9 bases between. The CDR3 nucleotides are TGTGCCAGCAGCATTGGGGGGAATCAGCCCCAGCATTTT. Its protein is CASSIGGNQPQHF.

This clone was seen only a few times. This sequence joins TRBV3-1 (or the pseudogene TRBV3-2) and TRBJ2-2, with 10 bases matching TRBD1. Germline V gene data show CDR1 as LGHDT and CDR2 as YNNKEL (reference sequence). The CDR3 consists of 20 residues. V lost 0 bases, J lost 6 bases, and 16 bases stayed unmatched. This chain's CDR3 is CASSQEETGGFPIVPGELFF. The CDR3 nucleotides are TGTGCCAGCAGCCAAGAGGAGACAGGGGGCTTTCCTATCGTCCCCGGGGAGCTGTTTTTT.

This clone was detected once. The J gene is TRBJ1-2, the V gene TRBV18; D might be TRBD1 (6 bases). Germline-derived CDR1 and CDR2 are KGHSH and LQKENI. The CDR3 is 16 residues long. Trimming cost V 3 bases and J 2 bases, with 16 bases left between them. The CDR3 DNA sequence: TGTGCCAGCTCACCGGAAACCGGGACATCGAACTATGGCTACACCTTC. Protein: CASSPETGTSNYGYTF.

The chain employs TRBV4-1 and TRBJ1-1, with unresolved D. Trimming left V 1 base short and J 7 bases short, with 22 bases between. The CDR3 extends over 17 amino acids. Germline assignment: CDR1 MGHRA and CDR2 YSYEKL. CDR3 coding DNA: TGCGCCAGCAGCCAAGGAAGGCTCCGGGTCTCGGAGGGTGAAGCTTTCTTT. This encodes CASSQGRLRVSEGEAFF.

This clone has just a few counts. The chain uses TRBV19 and TRBJ1-2; D is uncertain. From germline, CDR1 is LNHDA and CDR2 SQIVND (reference sequence). V was trimmed by 3 bases and J by 1 base, leaving 6 bases between them. The CDR3 runs to 13 residues. The CDR3 nucleotides are TGTGCCAGTAGTATTGGCGGTAACTATGGCTACACCTTC. Translated, it gives CASSIGGNYGYTF.

The chain's CDR3 is CASSLSGGGETQYF. The CDR3 DNA sequence: TGTGCCAGCAGCCTTTCGGGGGGGGGTGAGACCCAGTACTTC. The gene calls are TRBV3-1 (or the pseudogene TRBV3-2) and TRBJ2-5, with 8 positions matching TRBD2. The CDR3 extends over 14 amino acids. Germline V lookup: CDR1 LGHDT, CDR2 YNNKEL (reference sequence). V was clipped by 4 bases and J by 5 bases; unmatched bases: 6.

The J gene is TRBJ1-4, the V gene TRBV7-6; 8 bases line up with TRBD1. The germline gives CDR1 SGHVS, CDR2 FNYEAQ. V trimming: 2 bases; J trimming: 7 bases; junction bases outside the gene matches: 6. This CDR3 is built from 15 residues. This chain's CDR3 is CASSLISGGGEKLFF. The CDR3 DNA reads as TGTGCCAGCAGCTTAATTTCAGGGGGCGGTGAAAAACTGTTTTTT.

This CDR3 is CATSRGTGVYGYTF. DNA for the CDR3: TGTGCCACCAGCAGAGGGACAGGGGTGTATGGCTACACCTTC. The chain links TRBV15 to TRBJ1-2, with 9 positions matching TRBD1. The CDR3 contains 14 residues. V dropped 1 base and J dropped 5; count of bases not matched to a gene: 2. The germline V gene encodes CDR1 LNHNV and CDR2 YYDKDF (reference sequence).

CDR3 amino acids: CASNFGQGKYEQYF. The CDR3 region has the DNA TGTGCCAGCAACTTTGGACAGGGCAAGTACGAGCAGTACTTC. The chain recombines TRBV2 with TRBJ2-7; 8 bases fit TRBD1. CDR3 length: 14 amino acids. Germline trimming cut 7 bases from V and 4 bases from J; bases unmatched to any gene: 9. Germline V lookup: CDR1 SNHLY, CDR2 FYNNEI.

The rearrangement links TRBV27 to TRBJ2-1; D may be TRBD1 (6 bases). CDR1 MNHEY and CDR2 SMNVEV come from the germline V gene (reference sequence). The CDR3 totals 16 residues. Trimming stripped 2 bases from V and 6 bases from J, with 17 bases between. CDR3 bases: TGTGCCAGCAGTTTAACGGTGGGGGCCAGGGGCAATGAGCAGTTCTTC. This translates into CASSLTVGARGNEQFF.

J is TRBJ2-1 and V is TRBV28; D may be TRBD2 (6 bases). The CDR3 totals 15 residues. The germline V gene encodes CDR1 MDHEN and CDR2 SYDVKM. The V gene lost 2 bases and the J gene lost 0 bases, with 8 bases spanning the gap. The CDR3 sequence: CASSLAGYSYNEQFF. CDR3 nucleotides: TGTGCCAGCAGTTTAGCGGGGTACTCCTACAATGAGCAGTTCTTC.

The table lists this clone with a few counts. The V gene is TRBV5-1, the J gene TRBJ2-5, with 12 nucleotides matching TRBD2. This CDR3 is built from 17 residues. The trim removed 0 bases at V and 7 bases at J, leaving 10 bases unmatched. Germline CDR1 and CDR2: SGHRS and YFSETQ. Here the CDR3 reads CASSLAWTSGAPGTQYF. In DNA form, the CDR3 reads TGCGCCAGCAGCTTGGCCTGGACTAGCGGGGCCCCGGGGACCCAGTACTTC.

This chain connects TRBV30 to TRBJ2-1; 9 bases align to TRBD2. J was trimmed by 2 bases and V by 0 bases; bases with no gene match: 11. Per the germline V gene, CDR1 is GTSNPN and CDR2 is SVGIG (reference sequence). The CDR3 extends over 18 amino acids. CDR3 nucleotides: TGTGCCTGGAGTGTTCGACAGGGAGCGGGGGGCACCTACAATGAGCAGTTCTTC. This gives the protein CAWSVRQGAGGTYNEQFF.

The V and J genes are TRBV3-1 (or the pseudogene TRBV3-2) and TRBJ2-7; TRBD2 aligns across 8 bases. Trimming removed 4 bases from V and 5 bases from J; junction bases left unmatched: 10. There are 15 residues in the CDR3. Germline V gives CDR1 LGHDT, CDR2 YNNKEL (reference sequence). CDR3 nucleotides: TGTGCCAGCAGCCCCCGGCGGGGGGTTGAGAACGAGCAGTACTTC. It is translated as CASSPRRGVENEQYF.

The chain uses TRBV24-1 and TRBJ2-1; D possibly corresponds to TRBD1 (5 bases). The CDR3 spans 13 residues. Deletions cut 4 bases from V and 2 bases from J, with 5 bases between. The germline gives CDR1 KGHDR, CDR2 SFDVKD. In DNA form, the CDR3 reads TGTGCCACCAGTGACAGGGCCTACAATGAGCAGTTCTTC. It translates to CATSDRAYNEQFF.

This rearrangement joins TRBV21-1 to TRBJ2-7; the table names TRBD1, a call not compared with the DNA. TRBV21-1 is deemed a pseudogene. The CDR3 runs to 13 residues. Here the CDR3 reads CASRGTGDYEQYF. CDR3 nucleotide sequence: TGTGCCAGCAGAGGGACAGGGGACTACGAGCAGTACTTC.

V usage is TRBV4-3 and J usage is TRBJ1-3; 7 nucleotides align to TRBD1. Germline V gene sequence: CDR1 LGHNA, CDR2 YSLEER. Germline trimming cut 1 base from V and 0 bases from J; bases unmatched to any gene: 3. The CDR3 totals 16 residues. CDR3 nucleotide sequence: TGCGCCAGCAGCCAAGGACAGGGCTACTCTGGAAACACCATATATTTT. Amino acids: CASSQGQGYSGNTIYF.

This clone has more than one count but fewer than ten. The chain combines TRBV11-2 with TRBJ1-2; the D is unclear. CDR1 is SGHAT and CDR2 is FQNNGV in the germline V gene. The CDR3 has 15 residues. Trimming shortened V by 5 bases and J by 8 bases, and 21 bases separated the two germline ends. CDR3 sequence: CASSQGYSPFPGYTF. The CDR3 coding sequence is TGTGCCAGCAGCCAAGGTTACAGTCCGTTTCCGGGCTACACCTTC.